Listed below are T cell receptor beta chains from one sample, sequenced in a study of shared clonotypes between healthy human individuals. Profiling relied on immunoSEQ multiplex PCR, and the TCRdb table lists in-frame clones only, not all of them. The sample carries 650,000 to 800,000 clones, about 92% recorded once. What was sequenced was naive CD8+ T cells sorted from blood. Every receptor here comes from a man aged 25-45 years in good health. The CDR3 runs from the conserved cysteine through the conserved F or W. D genes are given only for firm matches. Clone size, where shown, is once, few, many, or a class for clones that have expanded.

CDR3aa: CASSQEERGSQETQYF
CDR3nt: TGCGCCAGCAGCCAAGAGGAGCGGGGGTCCCAAGAGACCCAGTACTTC
j_gene: TRBJ2-5
d_gene: TRBD2
abundance: .
v_gene: TRBV4-1

CDR3aa: CASSFSSGTKVYEQYF
CDR3nt: TGTGCCAGCAGTTTCTCCAGCGGGACCAAGGTCTACGAGCAGTACTTC
j_gene: TRBJ2-7
d_gene: TRBD2
abundance: .
v_gene: TRBV27

CDR3aa: CASSLLNTGELFF
CDR3nt: TGTGCCAGCAGTTTACTCAACACCGGGGAGCTGTTTTTT
j_gene: TRBJ2-2
d_gene: .
abundance: .
v_gene: TRBV27

CDR3aa: CASSAGISNQPQHF
CDR3nt: TGTGCCAGCAGCGCGGGAATTTCCAATCAGCCCCAGCATTTT
j_gene: TRBJ1-5
d_gene: .
abundance: .
v_gene: TRBV7-9

CDR3aa: CASSLAGRGYTF
CDR3nt: TGTGCCAGCAGTTTAGCAGGGCGAGGCTACACCTTC
j_gene: TRBJ1-2
d_gene: .
abundance: .
v_gene: TRBV27

CDR3aa: CASSLVVVEAFF
CDR3nt: TGTGCCAGCAGCTTAGTCGTCGTTGAAGCTTTCTTT
j_gene: TRBJ1-1
d_gene: .
abundance: .
v_gene: TRBV7-9

CDR3aa: CSVAGTSGSYEQYF
CDR3nt: TGCAGCGTTGCAGGGACTAGCGGATCCTACGAGCAGTACTTC
j_gene: TRBJ2-7
d_gene: TRBD2
abundance: .
v_gene: TRBV29-1

CDR3aa: CASSEGVTRGYTF
CDR3nt: TGTGCCAGCAGTGAGGGGGTGACCCGGGGCTACACCTTC
j_gene: TRBJ1-2
d_gene: .
abundance: .
v_gene: TRBV6-1

CDR3aa: CASSEDAGTLNYGYTF
CDR3nt: TGTGCCAGCAGTGAAGATGCGGGGACCCTTAACTATGGCTACACCTTC
j_gene: TRBJ1-2
d_gene: .
abundance: .
v_gene: TRBV6-1

CDR3aa: CASSLGQGIYEQYF
CDR3nt: TGTGCCAGCAGCCTTGGACAAGGGATCTACGAGCAGTACTTC
j_gene: TRBJ2-7
d_gene: .
abundance: .
v_gene: TRBV6-5

CDR3aa: CASSDAGGNTEAFF
CDR3nt: TGTGCCAGCAGCGATGCGGGGGGGAACACTGAAGCTTTCTTT
j_gene: TRBJ1-1
d_gene: .
abundance: .
v_gene: TRBV25-1

CDR3aa: CASSLSDRGIGYEQYF
CDR3nt: TGTGCCAGCAGCCTTTCGGACAGAGGGATCGGGTACGAGCAGTACTTC
j_gene: TRBJ2-7
d_gene: .
abundance: .
v_gene: TRBV7-2

CDR3aa: CSVGWGIHEQYF
CDR3nt: TGCAGCGTTGGCTGGGGGATCCACGAGCAGTACTTC
j_gene: TRBJ2-7
d_gene: .
abundance: .
v_gene: TRBV29-1

CDR3aa: CASSDTGGPGQPQHF
CDR3nt: TGTGCCAGCAGTGACACAGGGGGACCCGGTCAGCCCCAGCATTTT
j_gene: TRBJ1-5
d_gene: TRBD1
abundance: .
v_gene: TRBV28

CDR3aa: CATSKLTRTDTQYF
CDR3nt: TGTGCCACCAGCAAACTGACCCGCACAGATACGCAGTATTTT
j_gene: TRBJ2-3
d_gene: .
abundance: few
v_gene: TRBV15

CDR3aa: CASSEILRADTQYF
CDR3nt: TGTGCCAGCAGTGAAATTTTGAGGGCAGATACGCAGTATTTT
j_gene: TRBJ2-3
d_gene: .
abundance: .
v_gene: TRBV6-1

CDR3aa: CASSSTTESPYGYTF
CDR3nt: TGTGCCAGCAGCAGCACGACAGAGAGCCCCTATGGCTACACCTTC
j_gene: TRBJ1-2
d_gene: .
abundance: .
v_gene: TRBV9

CDR3aa: CASSLLQGGSYNEQFF
CDR3nt: TGCGCCAGCAGTCTACTACAGGGTGGCTCCTACAATGAGCAGTTCTTC
j_gene: TRBJ2-1
d_gene: .
abundance: .
v_gene: TRBV10-2

CDR3aa: CASSPLPRTSGRKDEQFF
CDR3nt: TGTGCCAGCAGCCCCCTTCCCCGGACTAGCGGGAGGAAGGATGAGCAGTTCTTC
j_gene: TRBJ2-1
d_gene: TRBD2
abundance: .
v_gene: TRBV7-9

CDR3aa: CASSKETSVSYEQYF
CDR3nt: TGTGCCAGCAGCAAAGAGACTAGTGTTTCCTACGAGCAGTACTTC
j_gene: TRBJ2-7
d_gene: .
abundance: .
v_gene: TRBV21-1

CDR3aa: CASSYTSGSGDEQFF
CDR3nt: TGCGCCAGCAGCTATACTAGCGGGAGTGGCGATGAGCAGTTCTTC
j_gene: TRBJ2-1
d_gene: TRBD2
abundance: .
v_gene: TRBV4-1

CDR3aa: CASSKGSWGCTGELFF
CDR3nt: TGTGCCAGCAGCAAAGGAAGCTGGGGGTGCACCGGGGAGCTGTTTTTT
j_gene: TRBJ2-2
d_gene: .
abundance: .
v_gene: TRBV21-1

CDR3aa: CASSQWTGETYEQYF
CDR3nt: TGCGCCAGCAGCCAGTGGACAGGGGAAACCTACGAGCAGTACTTC
j_gene: TRBJ2-7
d_gene: TRBD1
abundance: .
v_gene: TRBV4-1

CDR3aa: CASKGGNTGELFF
CDR3nt: TGTGCCAGCAAAGGGGGTAACACCGGGGAGCTGTTTTTT
j_gene: TRBJ2-2
d_gene: .
abundance: .
v_gene: TRBV11-3

CDR3aa: CASSLRSGPPYEQYF
CDR3nt: TGTGCCAGCAGCTTACGAAGCGGGCCTCCCTACGAGCAGTACTTC
j_gene: TRBJ2-7
d_gene: .
abundance: .
v_gene: TRBV7-6

CDR3aa: CASSARLAGGYNEQFF
CDR3nt: TGTGCCAGCAGTGCCAGACTAGCTGGGGGGTACAATGAGCAGTTCTTC
j_gene: TRBJ2-1
d_gene: TRBD2
abundance: .
v_gene: TRBV27

CDR3aa: CASSLDRGYEQYF
CDR3nt: TGTGCCAGCAGTTTGGACAGGGGCTACGAGCAGTACTTC
j_gene: TRBJ2-7
d_gene: TRBD1
abundance: .
v_gene: TRBV28

CDR3aa: CASSDSYEQYF
CDR3nt: TGTGCCAGCAGCGATAGTTACGAGCAGTACTTC
j_gene: TRBJ2-7
d_gene: .
abundance: .
v_gene: TRBV2

CDR3aa: CASSRGAVDEQYF
CDR3nt: TGTGCCAGCAGTAGAGGGGCGGTGGACGAGCAGTACTTC
j_gene: TRBJ2-7
d_gene: .
abundance: .
v_gene: TRBV27

CDR3aa: CASSLTGGGEYMNTEAFF
CDR3nt: TGTGCCAGCAGTTTAACAGGGGGAGGGGAGTACATGAACACTGAAGCTTTCTTT
j_gene: TRBJ1-1
d_gene: TRBD1
abundance: .
v_gene: TRBV27

CDR3aa: CATSRDRAGVPYNEQFF
CDR3nt: TGTGCCACCAGCAGAGATAGGGCGGGAGTACCCTACAATGAGCAGTTCTTC
j_gene: TRBJ2-1
d_gene: TRBD2
abundance: .
v_gene: TRBV15

CDR3aa: CASSSAPQGGYTF
CDR3nt: TGTGCCAGCAGCTCAGCCCCTCAGGGTGGCTACACCTTC
j_gene: TRBJ1-2
d_gene: .
abundance: .
v_gene: TRBV28

CDR3aa: CASSPGDTTFSSYNEQFF
CDR3nt: TGTGCCAGCTCACCCGGGGACACGACTTTCAGCTCCTACAATGAGCAGTTCTTC
j_gene: TRBJ2-1
d_gene: .
abundance: .
v_gene: TRBV18

CDR3aa: CASSPTSGYNEQFF
CDR3nt: TGTGCCAGCAGTCCAACTAGCGGATACAATGAGCAGTTCTTC
j_gene: TRBJ2-1
d_gene: TRBD2
abundance: .
v_gene: TRBV28

CDR3aa: CASGGSGREGSYNEQFF
CDR3nt: TGTGCCAGCGGAGGTTCGGGACGGGAGGGCTCCTACAATGAGCAGTTCTTC
j_gene: TRBJ2-1
d_gene: TRBD2
abundance: .
v_gene: TRBV9

CDR3aa: CASSSDRLVRTGELFF
CDR3nt: TGTGCCAGCAGCTCTGATCGGCTTGTTCGCACCGGGGAGCTGTTTTTT
j_gene: TRBJ2-2
d_gene: .
abundance: .
v_gene: TRBV28

CDR3aa: CSVERDGQYTEAFF
CDR3nt: TGCAGCGTTGAAAGGGATGGACAGTACACTGAAGCTTTCTTT
j_gene: TRBJ1-1
d_gene: .
abundance: .
v_gene: TRBV29-1

CDR3aa: CASSPPQGAYEQYF
CDR3nt: TGTGCCAGCTCACCACCGCAAGGGGCTTACGAGCAGTACTTC
j_gene: TRBJ2-7
d_gene: .
abundance: .
v_gene: TRBV18

CDR3aa: CASSLERGSYNEQFF
CDR3nt: TGTGCCAGCAGTCTCGAGCGGGGCTCCTACAATGAGCAGTTCTTC
j_gene: TRBJ2-1
d_gene: TRBD2
abundance: few
v_gene: TRBV28

CDR3aa: CASSYSGQGYTGELFF
CDR3nt: TGTGCCAGCAGTTATTCTGGACAGGGGTACACCGGGGAGCTGTTTTTT
j_gene: TRBJ2-2
d_gene: TRBD1
abundance: .
v_gene: TRBV28

CDR3aa: CASSQLAISSYEQYF
CDR3nt: TGTGCCAGCAGTCAATTGGCGATTAGCTCCTACGAGCAGTACTTC
j_gene: TRBJ2-7
d_gene: .
abundance: .
v_gene: TRBV6-5